This TCR beta chain was identified during a study of T cells in Graves' hyperthyroidism and ophthalmopathy. Template material for amplifying TCR beta CDR3 regions consisted of RNA transcripts. With the HTBI primer set, the TCR CDR3 went through a first round of RT-PCR. TCRdb redid the calling of the multiplex PCR reads with MiXCR, one entry per CDR3 protein. The table includes around 400,000 distinct CDR3 sequences, about a sixth detected once. Whole-study findings and limits: Prediction of ophthalmopathy progression came a median around 6.1 months pre-onset.

Newly diagnosed patients aged 18 to 65 had hyperthyroidism of under 2 months' duration. PBMCs were sourced from more than 9 ml fresh peripheral blood. Of note for this clonotype: The antigen remains unidentified. A read error is possible here, since a much larger clone lies one base away. No conserved phenylalanine or tryptophan ends this CDR3, so it is likely a read error.

Germline V lookup: CDR1 MNHEY, CDR2 SMNVEV (reference sequence). Trimming removed 7 bases at V and 4 bases at J, with 11 bases between. The CDR3 runs 13 residues. This TCR came from a woman between 18 and 30 years old with Graves' hyperthyroidism that later progressed to Graves' ophthalmopathy. The chain is built from TRBV27 and TRBJ2-1; D is uncertain. Specimen: blood. The CDR3 here is CASTERLYNEQFL. In nucleotides, the CDR3 is TGTGCCAGCACCGAGAGACTGTACAATGAGCAGTTCCTC.